A single sample gave rise to the 21 T cell receptor beta chains below, sequenced in a study of T cell changes during pregnancy in multiple sclerosis. Produced via immunoSEQ multiplex PCR; TCRdb's table is partial and in-frame only. The sample holds approximately 17,000 clones, around 96% seen once. Sequencing used peripheral blood, obtained in the third trimester of pregnancy. The source is a female donor with multiple sclerosis, enrolled in a pregnancy study.

The rearrangement links TRBV7-3 to TRBJ2-2, with 15 bases fitting TRBD2. The ends lost 4 bases at V and 1 base at J; junction bases unmatched: 1. CDR1 SGHTA and CDR2 FQGTGA come from the germline V gene. CDR3 size: 17 residues. The CDR3 sequence is CASSSGLAGGNTGELFF. CDR3 in DNA: TGTGCCAGCAGCTCGGGACTAGCGGGAGGGAACACCGGGGAGCTGTTTTTT.

The CDR3 DNA reads TGTGCCAGCAGCTTTGGGGCGGACACAGATACGCAGTATTTT. Translation: CASSFGADTDTQYF. This sequence joins TRBV7-9 and TRBJ2-3; possible D gene TRBD1, 5 bases. V lost 3 bases and J 2 bases, leaving 9 bases between the germline ends. Germline assignment: CDR1 SEHNR and CDR2 FQNEAQ (reference sequence). The CDR3 sequence is 14 residues long.

The gene calls are TRBV7-2 and TRBJ2-3; 9 positions agree with TRBD2. The V gene end was trimmed by 3 bases and the J gene end by 2 bases; junction bases not matched to a gene: 9. Germline CDR1 SGHTA, CDR2 FQGNSA. The CDR3 is 17 amino acids. DNA for the CDR3: TGTGCCAGCAGCTTCGGTATGGCGGGGGGGGACACAGATACGCAGTATTTT. This encodes CASSFGMAGGDTDTQYF.

This chain connects TRBV7-2 to TRBJ2-1; a weak D match, TRBD1 (5 bases). Germline-derived CDR1 and CDR2 are SGHTA and FQGNSA. The CDR3 spans 13 residues. Deletions cut 1 base from V and 7 bases from J, with 8 bases between. This chain's CDR3 is CASSLGRVNEQFF. The CDR3 DNA reads as TGTGCCAGCAGCTTAGGCAGGGTGAATGAGCAGTTCTTC.

The CDR3 loop is CASRADRGVAGELFF. The CDR3 DNA sequence: TGTGCCAGCAGGGCCGACAGGGGGGTGGCCGGGGAGCTGTTTTTT. The rearrangement uses TRBV2 and TRBJ2-2; 9 bases are a match to TRBD1. The V segment lost 6 bases and the J segment 6 bases; nucleotides outside the gene matches: 8. The CDR3 length is 15 residues. Germline assignment: CDR1 SNHLY and CDR2 FYNNEI.

The chain has TRBV7-9 and TRBJ2-1; D is ambiguous. The V gene lost 5 bases and the J gene lost 12 bases, with 11 bases spanning the gap. This CDR3 comprises 11 residues. CDR1 and CDR2 from the germline V gene are SEHNR and FQNEAQ (reference sequence). The CDR3 bases are TGTGCCAGCAGCCCACAGCCCGTGCAGTTCTTC. Its protein is CASSPQPVQFF.

The rearrangement links TRBV7-8 to TRBJ1-6; 8 nucleotides match TRBD1. The V gene's germline CDR1 is SGHVS and CDR2 FQNEAQ. The CDR3 consists of 15 residues. Losses at the gene ends were 5 bases for V and 8 bases for J; bases not matched to a gene: 8. CDR3 coding DNA: TGTGCCAGCAGCCCGCCGGACAGGGTTGATTCACCCCTCCACTTT. This encodes CASSPPDRVDSPLHF. The full variable domain, with the rest looked up from reference TRBV7-8 and TRBJ1-6, is GAGVSQSPRYKVAKRGQDVALRCDPISGHVSLFWYQQALGQGPEFLTYFQNEAQLDKSGLPSDRFFAERPEGSVSTLKIQRTQQEDSAVYLCASSPPDRVDSPLHFGNGTRLTVT.

The rearrangement uses TRBV7-3 and TRBJ1-1, with D possibly TRBD1 on 6 matching bases. The CDR3 consists of 13 residues. Germline lookup yields CDR1 SGHTA and CDR2 FQGTGA. Trimming took 5 bases from V and 1 from J, leaving 8 bases between them. The CDR3 loop is CASSIQGNTEAFF. DNA for the CDR3: TGTGCCAGCAGCATACAGGGGAACACTGAAGCTTTCTTT.

The V call is TRBV7-3, the J call TRBJ2-3, with 10 bases lining up with TRBD2. Trimming at V came to 2 bases and at J to 0 bases, leaving 5 bases not matched to a gene. CDR3 size: 17 residues. The V gene's germline CDR1 is SGHTA and CDR2 FQGTGA. In DNA, the CDR3 is TGTGCCAGCAGCTTAGGGAGCGGGGGGGGAAGCACAGATACGCAGTATTTT. Its protein is CASSLGSGGGSTDTQYF. The variable domain in full, with the rest retrieved from reference TRBV7-3 and TRBJ2-3, is GAGVSQTPSNKVTEKGKYVELRCDPISGHTALYWYRQSLGQGPEFLIYFQGTGAADDSGLPNDRFFAVRPEGSVSTLKIQRTERGDSAVYLCASSLGSGGGSTDTQYFGPGTRLTVL.

The chain is built from TRBV10-1 and TRBJ1-2; a possible D gene is TRBD1 (6 bases). CDR3 size: 17 residues. The V and J ends lost 6 bases and 2 bases respectively, with 22 bases between them. In germline, CDR1 is WNHNN, CDR2 SYGVQD (reference sequence). This chain's CDR3 is CASRYDGPFDRNYGYTF. DNA of the CDR3: TGCGCCAGCAGATACGACGGACCCTTCGACAGGAACTATGGCTACACCTTC.

J is TRBJ1-5 and V is TRBV7-7; D might be TRBD1 (5 bases). V was clipped by 5 bases and J by 5 bases, with 19 bases between them. The germline V gene has CDR1 SSHAT and CDR2 FNYEAQ (reference sequence). The CDR3 consists of 16 residues. DNA of the CDR3: TGTGCCAGCAGCCACTCACCGCTGGCAGGGTATCAGCCCCAGCATTTT. Protein product: CASSHSPLAGYQPQHF.

The rearrangement joins TRBV18 to TRBJ1-2; possibly TRBD1 for D (6 bases). Germline V gives CDR1 KGHSH, CDR2 LQKENI. Trimming shortened V by 3 bases and J by 2 bases, and 16 bases separated the two germline ends. CDR3 length: 16 amino acids. CDR3 protein: CASSPGINGQNYGYTF. The CDR3 DNA follows: TGTGCCAGCTCACCGGGAATCAACGGACAGAACTATGGCTACACCTTC.

J is TRBJ2-5 and V is TRBV9, with a possible D match to TRBD2 (6 bases). This CDR3 comprises 13 residues. The V gene lost 7 bases and the J gene lost 0 bases, with 10 bases spanning the gap. Germline CDR1 reads SGDLS; CDR2 reads YYNGEE. CDR3 coding DNA: TGTGCCAGCGGAGGGGTCGACCAAGAGACCCAGTACTTC. Protein: CASGGVDQETQYF.

This chain connects TRBV18 to TRBJ1-4; D is ambiguous. The CDR3 totals 14 residues. In germline, CDR1 is KGHSH, CDR2 LQKENI. Trimming took off 2 bases at V and 7 bases at J, with 11 bases between the two ends. The CDR3 DNA follows: TGTGCCAGCTCACCATCGAGTACGTCTGAAAAACTGTTTTTT. This sequence encodes CASSPSSTSEKLFF.

The rearrangement joins TRBV19 to TRBJ1-1, with unresolved D. CDR3 length: 14 amino acids. V was trimmed by 6 bases and J by 0 bases, leaving 11 bases between them. The germline V gene encodes CDR1 LNHDA and CDR2 SQIVND (reference sequence). DNA of the CDR3: TGTGCCAGTAGGAAGGAGGCAGTGAACACTGAAGCTTTCTTT. This gives the protein CASRKEAVNTEAFF.

The chain uses TRBV4-1 and TRBJ1-5; the match to TRBD1 covers 11 bases. V trimming: 0 bases; J trimming: 3 bases; junction bases outside the gene matches: 4. This CDR3 comprises 17 residues. Germline values: CDR1 MGHRA, CDR2 YSYEKL. The CDR3 sequence: CASSQEGTGGYNQPQHF. The CDR3 nucleotides read TGCGCCAGCAGCCAAGAAGGGACAGGGGGTTACAATCAGCCCCAGCATTTT.

The V call is TRBV6-6, the J call TRBJ1-4, with 9 positions matching TRBD1. The V gene's germline CDR1 is MNHNY and CDR2 SVGAGI (reference sequence). Trimming cost V 4 bases and J 7 bases; bases outside gene matches: 4. The CDR3 spans 14 residues. CDR3 DNA sequence: TGTGCCAGCAGTTCACAGGGGGCCGGTGAAAAACTGTTTTTT. This translates into CASSSQGAGEKLFF.

The chain joins TRBV5-1 to TRBJ2-3, with 9 nucleotides matching TRBD2. After removal of 5 bases from V and 0 bases from J, the junction contained 10 bases not matched to a gene. The CDR3 runs to 17 residues. The V gene's germline CDR1 is SGHRS and CDR2 YFSETQ. CDR3 in DNA: TGCGCCAGCAGACTAGCGGGTCATCCCTCTAGCACAGATACGCAGTATTTT. Its translation is CASRLAGHPSSTDTQYF.

The CDR3 bases are TGTGCCAGCAGTTCTCCCTTTACCGGGGAGCTGTTTTTT. This encodes CASSSPFTGELFF. The chain is built from TRBV27 and TRBJ2-2; D not resolved. The CDR3 runs 13 residues. Germline CDR1 reads MNHEY; CDR2 reads SMNVEV (reference sequence). Trimming cost V 4 bases and J 5 bases, with 8 bases left between them.

The CDR3 loop is CASSWAQNEQFF. CDR3 bases: TGTGCCAGCAGCTGGGCACAAAATGAGCAGTTCTTC. This chain connects TRBV7-9 to TRBJ2-1; D call uncertain. Germline CDR1 and CDR2: SEHNR and FQNEAQ (reference sequence). Deletions cut 4 bases from V and 7 bases from J, with 8 bases between. The CDR3 has 12 residues.

The V and J genes are TRBV9 and TRBJ2-2, with 7 bases fitting TRBD2. This CDR3 is 15 amino acids long. V lost 5 bases and J lost 2; bases outside the gene matches: 6. Looked up from germline, CDR1 is SGDLS and CDR2 is YYNGEE. The CDR3 region has the DNA TGTGCCAGCAGTGTTGGCGGGAGAAACACCGGGGAGCTGTTTTTT. Translated: CASSVGGRNTGELFF.